This TCR beta chain was captured by sequencing in a study of T cell changes during pregnancy in multiple sclerosis. The data were produced by immunoSEQ multiplex PCR, yet TCRdb's version contains in-frame clones alone and is incomplete. The sample has tens of thousands of clones; 91% are singletons. The CDR3 contains 14 residues. Trimming took 4 bases from V and 5 from J; bases not matched to a gene: 6. Germline V gene data show CDR1 as LNHDA and CDR2 as SQIVND (reference sequence). This clone was recorded only once. This specimen consisted of peripheral blood, obtained before pregnancy. V is TRBV19 and J is TRBJ2-5; TRBD2 matches at 8 bases. This TCR came from a female donor with multiple sclerosis, enrolled in a pregnancy study. The CDR3 nucleotides are TGTGCCAGTAGTAACAGCGGGGGTCCGGAGACCCAGTACTTC. Its translation: CASSNSGGPETQYF.